This is a list of T cell receptor beta chains from one sample in a study of T cells in Graves' hyperthyroidism and ophthalmopathy. One entry per CDR3 protein results from TCRdb running MiXCR on the multiplex PCR reads. Among over 700,000 distinct CDR3 sequences listed, 35% to 40% were seen once. The specimen sequenced was blood. These receptors came from a young man with Graves' hyperthyroidism. The CDR3 runs from the conserved cysteine through the conserved F or W. Fields, in order: V gene, D gene, J gene, clone size, CDR3 protein, CDR3 DNA. The D gene is left open where the match is weak. Part of the rows lack a size; the others show once, few, many or a class for expanded clones.

>TRBV9|NA|TRBJ1-1|NA
CASSVQVSNTEAFF
TGTGCCAGCAGCGTTCAGGTTTCGAACACTGAAGCTTTCTTT
>TRBV20-1|TRBD1|TRBJ1-5|NA
CSALTGGSSNQPQHF
TGCAGTGCCTTGACAGGGGGTTCTAGCAATCAGCCCCAGCATTTT
>TRBV15|NA|TRBJ2-7|NA
CATSSGPNLHEQYF
TGTGCCACCAGCAGTGGACCCAATCTCCACGAGCAGTACTTC
>TRBV10-3|NA|TRBJ1-5|few
CASRSSYRAGGNQPQHF
TGTGCCAGCAGATCCTCATACAGGGCGGGAGGCAATCAGCCCCAGCATTTT
>TRBV20-1|TRBD1|TRBJ1-5|NA
CSASQGAGDQPQHF
TGCAGTGCTTCGCAGGGGGCAGGGGATCAGCCCCAGCATTTT
>TRBV20-1|TRBD1|TRBJ2-7|NA
CSANTGGRGSYEQYF
TGCAGTGCCAATACAGGGGGTCGCGGATCCTACGAGCAGTACTTC
>TRBV10-3|TRBD1|TRBJ1-1|NA
CAISVDRMNTEAFF
TGTGCCATCAGTGTGGACAGGATGAACACTGAAGCTTTCTTT
>TRBV15|NA|TRBJ1-1|NA
CATSSEISVATEAFF
TGTGCCACCAGCAGTGAAATATCGGTTGCCACTGAAGCTTTCTTT
>TRBV11-3|NA|TRBJ1-6|NA
CASRGQEDNSPLHF
TGTGCCAGCAGAGGGCAAGAAGACAATTCACCCCTCCACTTT
>TRBV7-9|NA|TRBJ1-4|few
CASSLGAGRNEKLFF
TGTGCCAGCAGCTTAGGGGCAGGTAGAAATGAAAAACTGTTTTTT
>TRBV20-1|TRBD1|TRBJ2-7|NA
CSAPPGQGVYEQYF
TGCAGTGCCCCCCCCGGACAGGGGGTTTACGAGCAGTACTTC
>TRBV7-2|NA|TRBJ1-1|NA
CASSPIPGNTEAFF
TGTGCCAGCAGCCCCATCCCGGGGAACACTGAAGCTTTCTTT
>TRBV7-9|NA|TRBJ1-1|many
CASSLMAGSPEAFF
TGTGCCAGCAGCTTAATGGCAGGGTCCCCTGAAGCTTTCTTT
>TRBV11-2|NA|TRBJ2-5|NA
CASTFWSNQETQYF
TGTGCCAGCACGTTCTGGTCAAACCAAGAGACCCAGTACTTC
>TRBV19|NA|TRBJ1-4|NA
CASRENNEKLFF
TGTGCCAGCCGGGAAAATAATGAAAAACTGTTTTTT
>TRBV7-9|NA|TRBJ2-7|NA
CASSPRDSMALYEQYF
TGTGCCAGCAGTCCTAGGGACTCTATGGCCCTGTACGAGCAGTACTTC
>TRBV20-1|TRBD1|TRBJ1-5|NA
CSARGQGSNQPQHF
TGCAGTGCCAGAGGACAGGGGAGCAATCAGCCCCAGCATTTT
>TRBV7-2|NA|TRBJ1-1|few
CASSDHRSKNTEAFF
TGTGCCAGCAGCGACCACAGAAGCAAGAACACTGAAGCTTTCTTT
>TRBV5-1|NA|TRBJ2-5|NA
CASRRDALGETQYF
TGCGCCAGCAGAAGGGACGCGTTGGGAGAGACCCAGTACTTC
>TRBV2|TRBD1|TRBJ2-5|NA
CASSPLGSGGRQETQYF
TGTGCCAGCAGCCCACTCGGGTCAGGGGGCCGCCAAGAGACCCAGTACTTC
>TRBV5-1|NA|TRBJ2-5|NA
CASRDGYTQETQYF
TGCGCCAGCCGGGACGGATACACGCAAGAGACCCAGTACTTC
>TRBV7-9|NA|TRBJ1-2|many
CASSLQGLLYGYTF
TGTGCCAGCAGCCTACAGGGCCTACTTTATGGCTACACCTTC
>TRBV6-5|NA|TRBJ1-1|NA
CASSYPGRENTEAFF
TGTGCCAGCAGTTACCCGGGTCGGGAGAACACTGAAGCTTTCTTT
>TRBV29-1|TRBD1|TRBJ1-2|NA
CSGPGQGYGYTF
TGCAGTGGCCCGGGACAGGGATATGGCTACACCTTC
>TRBV29-1|NA|TRBJ1-2|NA
CSIGRQSYGYTF
TGCAGCATCGGTCGACAGTCTTATGGCTACACCTTC
>TRBV13|NA|TRBJ2-7|many
CASSLSRVHEQYF
TGTGCCAGCAGCTTATCCAGGGTCCACGAGCAGTACTTC
>TRBV7-3|NA|TRBJ1-1|NA
CASSVPVGTGNTEAFF
TGTGCCAGCAGCGTTCCTGTGGGGACCGGGAACACTGAAGCTTTCTTT
>TRBV5-4|NA|TRBJ1-6|many
CASSLETGPNSPLHF
TGTGCCAGCAGCCTCGAGACAGGACCAAATTCACCCCTCCACTTT
>TRBV25-1|NA|TRBJ1-1|many
CASSPQGGEAFF
TGTGCCAGCAGTCCCCAGGGTGGGGAAGCTTTCTTT
>TRBV7-9|TRBD1|TRBJ1-2|few
CASSSGQGHGYTF
TGTGCCAGCAGCTCGGGACAGGGGCATGGCTACACCTTC
>TRBV12-3/TRBV12-4|TRBD1|TRBJ1-3|NA
CASSFDRATGNTIYF
TGTGCCAGCAGTTTCGACAGGGCAACTGGAAACACCATATATTTT
>TRBV15|TRBD2|TRBJ2-7|NA
CATSRVRGDEQYF
TGTGCCACCAGCAGAGTCCGGGGGGACGAGCAGTACTTC
>TRBV9|NA|TRBJ1-1|many
CASSGLTGEAFF
TGTGCCAGCAGCGGACTAACGGGTGAAGCTTTCTTT
>TRBV5-1|NA|TRBJ1-1|NA
CASSPVLGGNTEAFF
TGCGCCAGCAGCCCCGTCCTGGGGGGGAACACTGAAGCTTTCTTT
>TRBV7-3|TRBD2|TRBJ2-2|few
CASSLTSGRRTGELFF
TGTGCCAGCAGCCTCACTAGCGGGAGGCGCACCGGGGAGCTGTTTTTT
>TRBV12-5|NA|TRBJ1-2|many
CASGLERRYGYTF
TGTGCTAGTGGTTTGGAGCGGCGATATGGCTACACCTTC
>TRBV2|NA|TRBJ1-5|NA
CASSESGIEAVRNQPQHF
TGTGCCAGCAGTGAATCCGGGATCGAGGCAGTTCGCAATCAGCCCCAGCATTTT
>TRBV29-1|TRBD1|TRBJ1-1|many
CSAHRGGNTEAFF
TGCAGCGCTCACAGGGGCGGGAACACTGAAGCTTTCTTT
>TRBV7-2|NA|TRBJ1-3|NA
CASSQQWPPGNTIYF
TGTGCCAGCAGCCAACAGTGGCCCCCCGGTAACACCATATATTTT
>TRBV15|NA|TRBJ1-6|many
CATSSDPDRDNSPLHF
TGTGCCACCAGCAGTGACCCGGACAGAGATAATTCACCCCTCCACTTT
>TRBV7-3|TRBD1|TRBJ2-7|few
CASSAGQGVSYEQYF
TGTGCCAGCAGCGCCGGACAGGGAGTCTCCTACGAGCAGTACTTC
>TRBV20-1|NA|TRBJ1-1|few
CSAPGDGGVGTEAFF
TGCAGTGCGCCGGGGGACGGCGGCGTGGGGACTGAAGCTTTCTTT
>TRBV2|NA|TRBJ2-7|few
CASTTGLFSYEQYF
TGTGCCAGCACCACGGGACTTTTCTCCTACGAGCAGTACTTC
>TRBV5-1|TRBD1|TRBJ1-2|NA
CASDEGAAYGYTF
TGTGCCAGCGACGAGGGGGCGGCGTATGGCTACACCTTC
>TRBV6-5|TRBD1|TRBJ1-2|NA
CASKPTGDYGYTF
TGTGCCAGCAAACCGACAGGGGACTATGGCTACACCTTC
>TRBV10-3|TRBD1|TRBJ1-6|NA
CAIKRTGWGNSPLHF
TGTGCCATCAAACGGACAGGGTGGGGAAATTCACCCCTCCACTTT
>TRBV19|NA|TRBJ2-2|many
CASMSQEGNTGELFF
TGTGCCAGTATGTCCCAGGAGGGGAACACCGGGGAGCTGTTTTTT
>TRBV4-1|NA|TRBJ1-4|NA
CASSQVEAGNEKLFF
TGCGCCAGCAGCCAAGTTGAGGCAGGGAATGAAAAACTGTTTTTT
>TRBV15|NA|TRBJ2-6|NA
CATSRDGLGSGANVLTF
TGTGCCACCAGCAGAGATGGTTTGGGCTCTGGGGCCAACGTCCTGACTTTC
>TRBV10-3|TRBD2|TRBJ2-5|NA
CASSTPLWTSGELPHQTQYF
TGTGCCAGCAGTACACCCTTATGGACTAGCGGAGAACTACCCCACCAGACCCAGTACTTC
>TRBV29-1|TRBD1|TRBJ1-4|NA
CRGGGQGDEKLFF
TGCAGGGGGGGGGGACAGGGGGATGAAAAACTGTTTTTT
>TRBV9|NA|TRBJ1-3|many
CASSAGDPDTIYF
TGTGCCAGCAGCGCCGGAGATCCGGACACCATATATTTT
>TRBV9|NA|TRBJ1-4|NA
CASSVASGARGEKLFF
TGTGCCAGCAGCGTAGCCTCAGGAGCTCGCGGCGAAAAACTGTTTTTT
>TRBV7-2|TRBD1|TRBJ2-6|few
CASSLRAAGGLSGANVLTF
TGTGCCAGCAGCTTGAGGGCGGCAGGGGGCCTCTCTGGGGCCAACGTCCTGACTTTC
>TRBV7-8|TRBD1|TRBJ2-7|NA
CASSSMSGQGYPYEQYF
TGTGCCAGCAGCTCGATGTCGGGACAGGGGTATCCCTACGAGCAGTACTTC
>TRBV6-5|NA|TRBJ1-1|few
CASSSPGAKAFF
TGTGCCAGCAGTTCCCCTGGGGCGAAAGCTTTCTTT
>TRBV5-4|NA|TRBJ2-7|NA
CASSPNVGSYEQYF
TGTGCCAGCAGCCCGAACGTAGGATCCTACGAGCAGTACTTC
>TRBV12-3/TRBV12-4|NA|TRBJ2-7|NA
CASRKGWGASDEQYF
TGTGCCAGCAGAAAGGGGTGGGGGGCAAGTGACGAGCAGTACTTC
>TRBV7-2|NA|TRBJ2-7|NA
CASSLIGGTHSSYEQYF
TGTGCCAGCAGCTTAATTGGAGGGACCCATTCCTCCTACGAGCAGTACTTC
>TRBV15|TRBD1|TRBJ1-6|NA
CATSEAQDRGNSPLHF
TGTGCCACCAGCGAGGCCCAAGACAGGGGAAATTCACCCCTCCACTTT